The rows below give T cell receptor beta chains drawn from one sample of a study of cytomegalovirus exposure and HLA in healthy donors. TCRdb's table, derived via immunoSEQ multiplex PCR, lists solely in-frame clones and lacks some. This table has 100,000 to 150,000 clones, over 60% appearing once. The sequencing sample was made of PBMCs. Receptor source: a woman between 35 and 50 years old in good health and CMV-seronegative. CDR3s include the opening cysteine and the closing phenylalanine or tryptophan. A D gene is named only where the DNA matches it firmly. Clone size is not always given. Where it is, it says once, few, many or a class for expanded clones.

size,D,V,J,CDR3,DNA
.,.,TRBV6-1,TRBJ2-1,CASSERQGKNEQFF,TGTGCCAGCAGTGAACGGCAGGGGAAGAATGAGCAGTTCTTC
.,.,TRBV7-9,TRBJ2-1,CASSLGRENPYNEQFF,TGTGCCAGCAGCTTAGGTCGGGAGAACCCCTACAATGAGCAGTTCTTC
.,TRBD1,TRBV25-1,TRBJ1-3,CASSGLTGGLSGNTIYF,TGTGCCAGCAGTGGGCTTACAGGGGGGCTCTCTGGAAACACCATATATTTT
.,.,TRBV28,TRBJ2-7,CASSPRTPRPQEQYF,TGTGCCAGCAGTCCACGGACACCCCGCCCTCAAGAGCAGTACTTC
.,TRBD2,TRBV28,TRBJ2-1,CASGTSGTSYNEQFF,TGTGCCAGCGGGACTAGCGGGACCTCCTACAATGAGCAGTTCTTC
.,.,TRBV28,TRBJ1-5,CASSLNWSGGNQPQHF,TGTGCCAGCAGTTTAAATTGGTCAGGGGGCAATCAGCCCCAGCATTTT
few,TRBD2,TRBV9,TRBJ2-3,CASSVAGGPGTDTQYF,TGTGCCAGCAGCGTGGCGGGAGGGCCTGGCACAGATACGCAGTATTTT
.,TRBD1,TRBV6-5,TRBJ1-4,CASSYSGQGNEKLFF,TGTGCCAGCAGTTACTCCGGACAGGGGAATGAAAAACTGTTTTTT
.,.,TRBV5-1,TRBJ1-2,CASSLVGGNYGYTF,TGCGCCAGCAGCTTGGTGGGAGGGAACTATGGCTACACCTTC
.,.,TRBV5-6,TRBJ2-7,CASSLGAGSYEQYF,TGTGCCAGCAGCTTGGGGGCGGGTTCCTACGAGCAGTACTTC
.,TRBD2,TRBV7-9,TRBJ2-3,CASSLSLAGSTDTQYF,TGTGCCAGCAGCTTATCACTAGCGGGAAGCACAGATACGCAGTATTTT
once,.,TRBV4-1,TRBJ1-5,CASSQDRTYSNQPQHF,TGCGCCAGCAGCCAAGATCGCACATATAGCAATCAGCCCCAGCATTTT
few,TRBD1,TRBV5-8,TRBJ1-1,CASSPRTGGNTEAFF,TGTGCCAGCAGCCCGCGGACAGGGGGCAATACTGAAGCTTTCTTT
.,TRBD2,TRBV28,TRBJ2-3,CATLGAGVGTDTQYF,TGTGCCACCCTAGGGGCGGGAGTGGGCACAGATACGCAGTATTTT
.,.,TRBV28,TRBJ1-1,CASSLKNWEGMNTEAFF,TGTGCCAGCAGTTTAAAGAATTGGGAGGGCATGAACACTGAAGCTTTCTTT
.,TRBD1,TRBV19,TRBJ2-7,CASSMRDRALHEQYF,TGTGCCAGTAGTATGAGGGACAGGGCCCTCCACGAGCAGTACTTC
.,TRBD2,TRBV6-5,TRBJ2-1,CASRFSGSLYNEQFF,TGTGCCAGCAGATTTAGCGGGAGTCTCTACAATGAGCAGTTCTTC
.,.,TRBV7-6,TRBJ2-1,CASSLLNTYSSYNEQFF,TGTGCCAGCAGCTTATTGAATACTTATAGCTCCTACAATGAGCAGTTCTTC
once,TRBD1,TRBV5-4,TRBJ2-7,CASSLGQGLYGTYF,TGTGCCAGCAGCTTGGGACAGGGGCTCTATGGGACTTACTTC
.,TRBD2,TRBV5-1,TRBJ2-7,CASSASGTTYEQYF,TGCGCCAGCAGCGCTAGCGGGACAACCTACGAGCAGTACTTC
.,.,TRBV18,TRBJ1-5,CASSYKGPNSNQPQHF,TGTGCCAGCTCATACAAGGGGCCTAATAGCAATCAGCCCCAGCATTTT
few,.,TRBV10-2,TRBJ1-4,CASSRGTPNEKLFF,TGCGCCAGCAGCAGGGGTACACCTAATGAAAAACTGTTTTTT
.,.,TRBV25-1,TRBJ2-7,CASSVLGSSYEQYF,TGTGCCAGCAGTGTTCTGGGGAGCTCCTACGAGCAGTACTTC
.,.,TRBV25-1,TRBJ1-5,CATKGDQPQHF,TGTGCCACCAAAGGGGATCAGCCCCAGCATTTT
.,TRBD1,TRBV2,TRBJ2-7,CASSSHTWDSTYEQYF,TGTGCCAGCAGCTCACACACATGGGACAGCACCTACGAGCAGTACTTC
.,TRBD2,TRBV2,TRBJ2-7,CASRGLAGGSYEQYF,TGTGCCAGCAGGGGACTAGCGGGAGGGTCCTACGAGCAGTACTTC
.,TRBD2,TRBV13,TRBJ2-7,CASSFTGREAYEQYF,TGTGCCAGCAGCTTTACAGGGCGGGAGGCCTACGAGCAGTACTTC
once,TRBD2,TRBV28,TRBJ2-5,CASSYPTGGKETQYF,TGTGCCAGCAGTTACCCTACCGGGGGGAAAGAGACCCAGTACTTC
few,.,TRBV4-1,TRBJ1-6,CASSARDNENGSPLHF,TGCGCCAGCAGCGCCCGGGACAACGAAAATGGGTCACCCCTCCACTTT
.,.,TRBV28,TRBJ1-1,CASILQGFRNTEAFF,TGTGCCAGCATTCTCCAGGGGTTTCGGAACACTGAAGCTTTCTTT
.,.,TRBV2,TRBJ1-5,CASGREQGDQPQHF,TGTGCCAGCGGCCGGGAACAGGGTGATCAGCCCCAGCATTTT
.,TRBD2,TRBV7-2,TRBJ2-7,CASSYSGTSGSYEQYF,TGTGCCAGCAGCTACTCCGGGACTAGCGGGTCCTACGAGCAGTACTTC
.,TRBD1,TRBV27,TRBJ1-4,CASSFRDRGEKLFF,TGTGCCAGCAGTTTCCGGGACAGGGGTGAAAAACTGTTTTTT
.,.,TRBV6-1,TRBJ1-4,CASSERGVHEKLFF,TGTGCCAGCAGTGAAAGGGGTGTGCATGAAAAACTGTTTTTT
.,.,TRBV7-2,TRBJ2-7,CASSLVNTAYEQYF,TGTGCCAGCAGCTTAGTAAACACCGCCTACGAGCAGTACTTC
.,TRBD1,TRBV7-9,TRBJ1-2,CASSVRDRGVRGYTF,TGTGCCAGCAGCGTAAGGGACAGGGGAGTTCGAGGCTACACCTTC
.,.,TRBV7-9,TRBJ2-1,CASSWRENAYNEQFF,TGTGCCAGCAGCTGGAGGGAGAATGCCTACAATGAGCAGTTCTTC
.,.,TRBV5-1,TRBJ2-1,CASSLGQDWNEQFF,TGCGCCAGCAGCTTGGGCCAGGATTGGAATGAGCAGTTCTTC
.,TRBD2,TRBV5-6,TRBJ2-1,CASSFIAGGPFYNEQFF,TGTGCCAGCAGCTTTATAGCGGGAGGGCCATTCTACAATGAGCAGTTCTTC
once,.,TRBV6-1,TRBJ1-2,CASSYRDGYTF,TGTGCCAGCAGTTACAGGGATGGCTACACCTTC
once,TRBD2,TRBV5-1,TRBJ2-3,CASSLGRRGALTDTQYF,TGCGCCAGCAGCTTGGGAAGGCGGGGGGCCCTTACAGATACGCAGTATTTT
.,.,TRBV5-8,TRBJ2-1,CASSLGQGSYNEQFF,TGTGCCAGCAGCTTGGGGCAGGGTTCCTACAATGAGCAGTTCTTC
.,TRBD2,TRBV9,TRBJ2-1,CASSALAGGTYNEQFF,TGTGCCAGCAGCGCCCTAGCGGGAGGCACCTACAATGAGCAGTTCTTC
.,TRBD2,TRBV15,TRBJ2-7,CATRLAGGDEQYF,TGTGCCACCAGACTAGCGGGAGGGGATGAGCAGTACTTC
.,TRBD2,TRBV7-9,TRBJ2-7,CASSWVYAGAGPYEQYF,TGTGCCAGCAGCTGGGTTTATGCGGGAGCGGGACCCTACGAGCAGTACTTC
once,.,TRBV6-4,TRBJ2-1,CASSPDGSSYNEQFF,TGTGCCAGCAGTCCCGACGGGAGCTCCTACAATGAGCAGTTCTTC
.,TRBD1,TRBV7-9,TRBJ2-1,CASNSTGESYNEQFF,TGTGCCAGCAACTCTACAGGGGAATCCTACAATGAGCAGTTCTTC
.,.,TRBV6-5,TRBJ1-2,CASSALNGYTF,TGTGCCAGCAGTGCCCTAAATGGCTACACCTTC
.,TRBD2,TRBV28,TRBJ2-7,CASRTSGSFYEQYF,TGTGCCAGCAGGACTAGCGGGAGTTTCTACGAGCAGTACTTC
.,TRBD2,TRBV7-8,TRBJ2-5,CASSLNSGAQETQYF,TGTGCCAGCAGCTTAAATAGCGGGGCCCAAGAGACCCAGTACTTC
.,TRBD1,TRBV18,TRBJ2-2,CASSPFGTGSSGELFF,TGTGCCAGCTCACCATTTGGGACAGGGTCGTCGGGGGAGCTGTTTTTT
.,.,TRBV29-1,TRBJ2-6,CSVRSPGANVLTF,TGCAGCGTTAGGAGCCCTGGGGCCAACGTCCTGACTTTC
.,.,TRBV2,TRBJ1-1,CASSPYRTDQNTEAFF,TGTGCCAGCAGTCCGTACCGGACAGACCAGAACACTGAAGCTTTCTTT
.,.,TRBV11-2,TRBJ1-1,CASSVQFTEAFF,TGTGCCAGCAGCGTCCAGTTCACTGAAGCTTTCTTT
.,.,TRBV7-9,TRBJ1-2,CSTRREANYGYTF,TGTTCCACCAGGCGAGAAGCTAACTATGGCTACACCTTC